This TCR beta chain was recovered during a study of cytomegalovirus exposure and HLA in healthy donors. CDR1 is PRHDT, CDR2 FYEKMQ, per germline (reference sequence). The CDR3 consists of 18 residues. V was pared by 1 base and J by 3 bases, with 6 bases of the junction left unmatched. Remarks on this clone: Its antigen is as yet unknown.

Repertoires were generated with immunoSEQ multiplex PCR, while TCRdb's copy carries only in-frame clones and drops some. The repertoire holds about 110,000 clones, with under 97% as singletons. From the 120-subject validation cohort, which was separate from the approximately 700-subject first cohort, the donors were drawn. Findings and caveats of the study: Reported performance of the classifier showed diagnosis of cytomegalovirus status with high specificity and sensitivity. It was found in a later analysis that first-cohort TCR clusters tended to co-occur in the 90 to 150 validation repertoires. Researchers catalogued over 150 TCR beta chains as cytomegalovirus-associated.

The sequence derives from a woman between 18 and 30 years old in good health and CMV-seronegative. The sample was PBMCs. This rearrangement joins TRBV13 to TRBJ1-4, with 12 bases identical to TRBD1. This CDR3 is CASSLAPGQGAANEKLFF. The CDR3 coding sequence is TGTGCCAGCAGCTTAGCTCCGGGACAGGGGGCAGCTAATGAAAAACTGTTTTTT.